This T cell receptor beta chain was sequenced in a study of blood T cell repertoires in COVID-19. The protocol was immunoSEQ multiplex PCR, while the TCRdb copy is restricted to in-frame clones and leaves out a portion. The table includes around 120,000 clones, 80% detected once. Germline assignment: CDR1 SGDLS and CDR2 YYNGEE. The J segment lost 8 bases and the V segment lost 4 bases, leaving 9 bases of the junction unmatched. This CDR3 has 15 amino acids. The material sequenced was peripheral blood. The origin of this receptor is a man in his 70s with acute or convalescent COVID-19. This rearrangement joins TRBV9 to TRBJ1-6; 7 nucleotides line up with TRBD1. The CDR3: CASSFDRDRYSPLHF. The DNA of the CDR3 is TGTGCCAGCAGCTTCGACCGGGACAGATATTCACCCCTCCACTTT. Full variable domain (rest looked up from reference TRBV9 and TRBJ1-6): DSGVTQTPKHLITATGQRVTLRCSPRSGDLSVYWYQQSLDQGLQFLIQYYNGEERAKGNILERFSAQQFPDLHSELNLSSLELGDSALYFCASSFDRDRYSPLHFGNGTRLTVT.